One and the same sample provided the 18 T cell receptor beta chains below, sequenced in a study of cytomegalovirus exposure and HLA in healthy donors. The table came from immunoSEQ multiplex PCR; TCRdb's copy has only in-frame clones and leaves some out. The profile shows hundreds of thousands of clones, roughly 87% of them singletons. Sequencing was carried out using PBMCs. The receptors derive from a man between 18 and 29 years old in good health and CMV-seropositive.

Comment on this clone: Relative to the germline gene, one junction end is altered; a read error may explain this. This chain uses TRBV20-1 with TRBJ1-1; D is undetermined. Germline-derived CDR1 and CDR2 are DFQATT and SNEGSKA (reference sequence). This CDR3 contains 8 residues. This chain's CDR3 is CSTPETLF. Written as DNA, the CDR3 is TGCAGTACCCCGGAGACGCTCTTT.

The CDR3 DNA reads TGTGCCATCATGGATAGCGGGAGAACCTACAATGAGCAGTTCTTC. It specifies CAIMDSGRTYNEQFF. V usage is TRBV10-3 and J usage is TRBJ2-1; 9 bases match TRBD2. The CDR3 extends over 15 amino acids. Germline loops: CDR1 ENHRY, CDR2 SYGVKD. The V segment lost 7 bases and the J segment 2 bases; nucleotides outside the gene matches: 6.

The V gene is TRBV29-1, the J gene TRBJ2-7; TRBD1 or TRBD2 may be the D gene (6 bases each). The germline gives CDR1 SQVTM, CDR2 ANQGSEA. The CDR3 sequence is 14 residues long. V shed 2 bases and J shed 4 bases, with 15 bases lying between them. The CDR3 DNA reads TGCAGCGTTGAACGTTTACCGGGGGCGTACGAGCAGTACTTC. Its translation is CSVERLPGAYEQYF.

The chain recombines TRBV7-2 with TRBJ2-7, with TRBD1 identical over 7 bases. V dropped 4 bases and J dropped 2; count of bases not matched to a gene: 5. The length of the CDR3 is 14 residues. Germline V gives CDR1 SGHTA, CDR2 FQGNSA. For the CDR3, the DNA is TGTGCCAGCAGCTCGGGACAGCTTACCTACGAGCAGTACTTC. Translated: CASSSGQLTYEQYF. The full variable domain, its missing parts supplied by reference TRBV7-2 and TRBJ2-7, is GAGVSQSPSNKVTEKGKDVELRCDPISGHTALYWYRQSLGQGLEFLIYFQGNSAPDKSGLPSDRFSAERTGGSVSTLTIQRTQQEDSAVYLCASSSGQLTYEQYFGPGTRLTVT.

The rearrangement uses TRBV27 and TRBJ2-7; D assignment may be TRBD1 or TRBD2 (5 bases each). The ends were cut back, 2 bases at V and 0 bases at J, with 17 bases in the middle. The CDR3 runs to 17 residues. CDR1 MNHEY and CDR2 SMNVEV come from the germline V gene (reference sequence). The CDR3 region has the DNA TGTGCCAGCAGTTTAACTCCAGGGACCTATAGCTCCTACGAGCAGTACTTC. Translating it yields CASSLTPGTYSSYEQYF.

CDR3 sequence: CASSRLGATNEKLFF. DNA of the CDR3: TGTGCCAGCAGCCGTCTCGGGGCAACTAATGAAAAACTGTTTTTT. V gene TRBV27 combines with J gene TRBJ1-4; no reliable D call. V lost 6 bases to trimming and J lost 0 bases, with 11 bases between them. The germline CDR1 and CDR2 sequences are MNHEY and SMNVEV (reference sequence). This CDR3 is built from 15 residues.

This chain links TRBV7-2 with TRBJ2-7, with D possibly TRBD1 on 6 matching bases. The V and J ends lost 5 bases and 0 bases respectively, with 11 bases between them. The CDR3 consists of 14 residues. Looked up from germline, CDR1 is SGHTA and CDR2 is FQGNSA. As DNA, the CDR3 is TGTGCCAGCAGCGAGAACAGGGACTCCTACGAGCAGTACTTC. Residues: CASSENRDSYEQYF.

The gene calls are TRBV6-1 and TRBJ2-5; D is perhaps TRBD2 (6 bases). Trimming stripped 5 bases from V and 5 bases from J, with 18 bases between. CDR1 is MNHNS, CDR2 SASEGT, per germline. The CDR3 sequence is 15 residues long. CDR3 bases: TGTGCCAGCAGTCGCGATTGGGGGGTTCGGGAGACCCAGTACTTC. The encoded protein is CASSRDWGVRETQYF.

V and J are TRBV4-3 and TRBJ1-1; D possibly corresponds to TRBD1 (5 bases). The CDR3 sequence is 13 residues long. Trimming left V 1 base short and J 4 bases short, with 7 bases between. Germline CDR1 LGHNA, CDR2 YSLEER. The CDR3 loop reads CASSQGGRTEAFF. CDR3 DNA sequence: TGCGCCAGCAGCCAAGGGGGACGCACTGAAGCTTTCTTT.

This clone was found many times. The CDR3 sequence: CASSQGLAGADTQYF. The CDR3 DNA is TGTGCCAGCAGCCAAGGACTAGCGGGAGCAGATACGCAGTATTTT. The chain carries TRBV4-2 and TRBJ2-3, with 12 nucleotides matching TRBD2. CDR1 LGHNA and CDR2 YNFKEQ come from the germline V gene. V gave up 1 base and J gave up 4 bases; unmatched junction bases: 0. The CDR3 spans 15 residues.

This chain uses TRBV18 with TRBJ1-2; the match to TRBD1 covers 7 bases. There are 12 residues in the CDR3. Germline V gene sequence: CDR1 KGHSH, CDR2 LQKENI. J was trimmed by 8 bases and V by 3 bases; bases with no gene match: 3. CDR3: CASSPDREGYTF. Written as DNA, the CDR3 is TGTGCCAGCTCACCTGACAGGGAGGGCTACACCTTC.

The CDR3 loop reads CASSPPGIGELFF. As DNA, the CDR3 is TGTGCCAGCTCACCACCGGGCATCGGGGAGCTGTTTTTT. The chain is built from TRBV18 and TRBJ2-2, with D unresolved. The germline V and J ends were trimmed by 0 bases and 7 bases, with 6 bases remaining between them. This CDR3 is 13 amino acids long. CDR1 and CDR2 from the germline V gene are KGHSH and LQKENI.

The chain joins TRBV5-1 to TRBJ1-1, with TRBD1 matching 7 bases. This CDR3 is built from 14 residues. Looked up from germline, CDR1 is SGHRS and CDR2 is YFSETQ. The junction had 5 bases not matched to a gene; V was cut back by 1 base and J by 5 bases. CDR3 DNA sequence: TGCGCCAGCAGCTTGCGGGACAGAACTACTGAAGCTTTCTTT. Protein sequence: CASSLRDRTTEAFF.

The chain uses TRBV6-1 and TRBJ2-7; perhaps TRBD2 as D (6 bases). Per germline, CDR1 MNHNS and CDR2 SASEGT. This CDR3 spans 11 amino acids. V was cut by 3 bases and J by 6 bases, with 6 bases left in between. In nucleotides, the CDR3 is TGTGCCAGCAGTGAGCGGGGCGAGCAGTACTTC. Translating gives CASSERGEQYF.

A single count supports this clone. DNA for the CDR3: TGTGCCAGCAGCTTAGTGGGGGACAGTGCCTACGAGCAGTACTTC. Translating gives CASSLVGDSAYEQYF. The V gene is TRBV7-9, the J gene TRBJ2-7; 7 bases match TRBD1. CDR3 length: 15 amino acids. Germline V gene lookup returns CDR1 SEHNR and CDR2 FQNEAQ (reference sequence). J lost 2 bases, V lost 1 base, and 5 bases had no gene match.

This clone was counted a single time. V gene TRBV28 combines with J gene TRBJ1-2; D is perhaps TRBD1 (5 bases). The CDR3 spans 13 residues. V was trimmed by 5 bases and J by 6 bases, leaving 13 bases between them. Germline lookup yields CDR1 MDHEN and CDR2 SYDVKM. CDR3 in amino acids: CASSGGRVDGYTF. The CDR3 bases are TGTGCCAGCAGTGGGGGAAGGGTCGATGGCTACACCTTC.

CDR3 in amino acids: CAWTNTGYEQYF. Here the CDR3 DNA reads TGTGCCTGGACTAACACAGGGTACGAGCAGTACTTC. V usage is TRBV30 and J usage is TRBJ2-5; D perhaps matches TRBD1 (6 bases). The J call is uncertain, as TRBJ2-7 better fits the DNA end. The CDR3 consists of 12 residues. Germline lookup yields CDR1 GTSNPN and CDR2 SVGIG (reference sequence).

The chain uses TRBV5-1 and TRBJ2-3; unclear D gene. The germline V gene encodes CDR1 SGHRS and CDR2 YFSETQ. CDR3 length equals 13 residues. V lost 3 bases, J lost 6 bases, and 11 bases lay in between. The CDR3 spells CASSYEWADTQYF. The CDR3 nucleotides read TGCGCCAGCAGCTACGAGTGGGCGGATACGCAGTATTTT.